Below are 9 T cell receptor beta chains sequenced from a single sample in a study of shared clonotypes between healthy human individuals. Clones were sequenced by immunoSEQ multiplex PCR, and TCRdb holds only the in-frame ones, with some missing. The sample lists some 1,900,000 clones; about 95% were seen once. CD45RO-negative, CCR7-positively selected cells formed the naive CD8 fraction, excluding terminally differentiated effector memory CD45RA+ cells. What was sequenced was naive CD8+ T cells sorted from blood. Every receptor here comes from a man between 18 and 35 years old in good health.

V gene TRBV9 combines with J gene TRBJ2-1; tentatively, D is TRBD1 (8 bases). Germline V lookup: CDR1 SGDLS, CDR2 YYNGEE. The CDR3 consists of 14 residues. The V gene lost 6 bases and the J gene lost 8 bases, with 18 bases spanning the gap. The CDR3 sequence: CASTLTGEGDEQFF. The CDR3 DNA reads as TGTGCCAGCACCCTGACAGGGGAGGGGGATGAGCAGTTCTTC.

The chain is built from TRBV6-4 and TRBJ1-5; no firm D call. CDR1 and CDR2 (germline): MRHNA, SNTAGT. Trimming took 2 bases from V and 7 from J, leaving 15 bases between them. This CDR3 comprises 15 residues. The CDR3 region is CASSDLDTLNQPQHF. In DNA, the CDR3 is TGTGCCAGCAGTGACCTCGACACGCTTAACCAGCCCCAGCATTTT.

The rearrangement joins TRBV27 to TRBJ2-7, with 8 bases identical to TRBD2. The CDR3 runs 18 residues. The germline CDR1 and CDR2 sequences are MNHEY and SMNVEV (reference sequence). V shed 6 bases and J 2 bases; nucleotides not matched to a gene: 18. CDR3 protein: CASSGGVGLVAGTYEQYF. CDR3 DNA sequence: TGTGCCAGCAGCGGGGGGGTAGGTCTCGTAGCGGGCACCTACGAGCAGTACTTC.

The chain uses TRBV7-9 and TRBJ2-2; D remains unclear. CDR1 and CDR2 (germline): SEHNR, FQNEAQ (reference sequence). Between the trimmed V and J ends, which lost 0 bases and 2 bases, there was a span of 7 bases. This CDR3 region has 15 residues. In DNA, the CDR3 is TGTGCCAGCAGCTTAGCGTACCCCAACACCGGGGAGCTGTTTTTT. Protein: CASSLAYPNTGELFF.

This clone occurred once. V gene TRBV7-9 combines with J gene TRBJ2-7; no reliable D call. V lost 1 base and J lost 2, with 9 bases in between. The germline V gene encodes CDR1 SEHNR and CDR2 FQNEAQ (reference sequence). The CDR3 extends over 14 amino acids. For the CDR3, the DNA is TGTGCCAGCAGCTTAGTGGGCAGAGCCTACGAGCAGTACTTC. Its protein is CASSLVGRAYEQYF.

V and J are TRBV6-5 and TRBJ2-2; TRBD2 might be the D (5 bases). Trimming took off 5 bases at V and 6 bases at J, with 13 bases between the two ends. CDR3 length: 14 residues. CDR1 and CDR2 (germline): MNHEY, SVGAGI. CDR3: CASSGRTVAGELFF. As DNA, the CDR3 is TGTGCCAGCAGTGGTCGGACTGTGGCCGGGGAGCTGTTTTTT.

The rearrangement uses TRBV5-1 and TRBJ2-7; 9 nucleotides match TRBD2. The V gene end was trimmed by 4 bases and the J gene end by 0 bases; junction bases not matched to a gene: 11. Germline CDR1 is SGHRS and CDR2 is YFSETQ. CDR3 size: 17 residues. CDR3 sequence: CASSATQREVRSYEQYF. CDR3 nucleotides: TGCGCCAGCAGCGCAACCCAGCGGGAGGTTCGCTCCTACGAGCAGTACTTC.

The chain is built from TRBV28 and TRBJ1-2; TRBD1 might be the D (6 bases). V gave up 6 bases and J gave up 8 bases, with 19 bases separating them. The CDR3 is made up of 14 amino acids. Germline CDR1 MDHEN, CDR2 SYDVKM. The DNA of the CDR3 is TGTGCCAGCAGCCGCGGGTGGGGGGCATGGGGCTACACCTTC. Translated, it gives CASSRGWGAWGYTF.

The V call is TRBV27, the J call TRBJ2-3; D unresolved. V lost 4 bases and J lost 2, with 7 bases in between. Per germline, CDR1 MNHEY and CDR2 SMNVEV (reference sequence). The CDR3 totals 13 residues. CDR3 nucleotides: TGTGCCAGCAGTTCCATACCCACAGATACGCAGTATTTT. Encoded protein: CASSSIPTDTQYF.